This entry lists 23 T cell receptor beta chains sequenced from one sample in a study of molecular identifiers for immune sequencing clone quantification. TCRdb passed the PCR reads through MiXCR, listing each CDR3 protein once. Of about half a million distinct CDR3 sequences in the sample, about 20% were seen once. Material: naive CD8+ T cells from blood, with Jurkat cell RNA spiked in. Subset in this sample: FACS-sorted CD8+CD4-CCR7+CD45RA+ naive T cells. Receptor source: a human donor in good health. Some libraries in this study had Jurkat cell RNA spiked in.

The CDR3 DNA follows: TGTGCCAGCAGTGGACGACAGGGAGGATACGAGCAGTACTTC. Protein: CASSGRQGGYEQYF. The rearrangement uses TRBV2 and TRBJ2-7; tentative D call: TRBD1 (7 bases). Germline V gene sequence: CDR1 SNHLY, CDR2 FYNNEI. CDR3 length: 14 residues. V was clipped by 4 bases and J by 4 bases, with 14 bases between them.

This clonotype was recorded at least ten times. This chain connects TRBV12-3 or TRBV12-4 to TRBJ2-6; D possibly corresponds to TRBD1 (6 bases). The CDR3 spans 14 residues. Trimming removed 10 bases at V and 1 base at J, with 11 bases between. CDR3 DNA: TGTGCCACCACCCAGGGGTCTGGGGCCAACGTCCTGACTTTC. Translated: CATTQGSGANVLTF.

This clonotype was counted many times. CDR3 DNA sequence: TGCGCCAGCAGCTCTTTTGGGACAGGACGCACAGATACGCAGTATTTT. Residues: CASSSFGTGRTDTQYF. The rearrangement uses TRBV5-1 and TRBJ2-3, with 8 bases identical to TRBD1. The J segment lost 1 base and the V segment lost 3 bases, leaving 7 bases of the junction unmatched. Germline-derived CDR1 and CDR2 are SGHRS and YFSETQ. This CDR3 is 16 amino acids long.

CDR3 residues: CASSISGDTEAFF. The CDR3 nucleotides read TGTGCCAGTAGTATTAGTGGGGACACTGAAGCTTTCTTT. The chain has TRBV19 and TRBJ1-1; D is unresolved. Germline-derived CDR1 and CDR2 are LNHDA and SQIVND (reference sequence). V was trimmed by 3 bases and J by 3 bases, leaving 8 bases between them. The CDR3 covers 13 residues.

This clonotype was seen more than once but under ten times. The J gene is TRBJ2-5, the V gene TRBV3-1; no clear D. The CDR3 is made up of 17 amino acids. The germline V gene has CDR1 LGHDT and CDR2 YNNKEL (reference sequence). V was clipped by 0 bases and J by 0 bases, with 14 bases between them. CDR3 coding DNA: TGTGCCAGCAGCCAAGACATATCAGACGGGTACCAAGAGACCCAGTACTTC. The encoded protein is CASSQDISDGYQETQYF.

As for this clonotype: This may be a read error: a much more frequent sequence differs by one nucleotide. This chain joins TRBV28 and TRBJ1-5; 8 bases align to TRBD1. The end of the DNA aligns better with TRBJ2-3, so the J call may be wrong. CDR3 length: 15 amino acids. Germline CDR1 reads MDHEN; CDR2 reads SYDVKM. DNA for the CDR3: TGTGCCAGCAGCATCGGGACAGGTCTGAGTCAGCCCCAGTATTTT. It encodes CASSIGTGLSQPQYF.

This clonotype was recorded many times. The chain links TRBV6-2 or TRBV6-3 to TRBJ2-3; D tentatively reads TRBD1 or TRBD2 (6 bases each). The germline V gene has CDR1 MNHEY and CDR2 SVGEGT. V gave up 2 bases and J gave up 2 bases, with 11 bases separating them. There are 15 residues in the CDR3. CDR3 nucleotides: TGTGCCAGCAGTTACCCGGGGGCCTACACAGATACGCAGTATTTT. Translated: CASSYPGAYTDTQYF.

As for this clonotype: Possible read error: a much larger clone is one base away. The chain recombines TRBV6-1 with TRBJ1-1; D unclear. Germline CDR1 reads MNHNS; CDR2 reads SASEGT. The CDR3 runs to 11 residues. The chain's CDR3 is CVCVQNTEAFF. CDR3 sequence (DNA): TGTGTATGCGTCCAGAACACTGAAGCTTTCTTT.

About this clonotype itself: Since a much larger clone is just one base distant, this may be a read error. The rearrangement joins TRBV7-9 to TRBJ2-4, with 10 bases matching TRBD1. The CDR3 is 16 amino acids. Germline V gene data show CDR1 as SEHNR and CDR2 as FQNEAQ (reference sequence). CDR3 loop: CASSGGTGAAKTIQYF. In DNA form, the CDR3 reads TGTGCCAGCAGCGGGGGGACAGGGGCCGCCAAAACCATTCAGTACTTC.

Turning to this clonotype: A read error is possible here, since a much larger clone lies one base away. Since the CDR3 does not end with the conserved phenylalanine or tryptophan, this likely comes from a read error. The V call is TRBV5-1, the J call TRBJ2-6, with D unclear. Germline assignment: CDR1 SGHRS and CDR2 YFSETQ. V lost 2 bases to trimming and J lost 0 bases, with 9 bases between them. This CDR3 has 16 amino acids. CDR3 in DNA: TGCGCCAGCAGCTTCTTAAGCTCCTCTGGGGCCAACGTCCTGACTTCC. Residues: CASSFLSSSGANVLTS.

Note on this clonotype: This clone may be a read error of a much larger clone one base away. The DNA of the CDR3 is TGTGCCAGCAGTTGGGACGGGGGAAATTCACCCCTCCACTTT. It is translated as CASSWDGGNSPLHF. The chain combines TRBV27 with TRBJ1-6; maybe TRBD1 (5 bases). This CDR3 spans 14 amino acids. CDR1 MNHEY and CDR2 SMNVEV come from the germline V gene (reference sequence). Trimming removed 4 bases at V and 7 bases at J, with 11 bases between.

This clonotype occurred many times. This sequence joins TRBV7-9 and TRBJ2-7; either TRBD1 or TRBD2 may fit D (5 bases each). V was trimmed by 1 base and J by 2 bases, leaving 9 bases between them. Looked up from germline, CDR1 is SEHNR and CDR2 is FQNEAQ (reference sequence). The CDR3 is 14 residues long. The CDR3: CASSLGGEAYEQYF. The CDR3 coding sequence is TGTGCCAGCAGCTTAGGAGGGGAAGCCTACGAGCAGTACTTC.

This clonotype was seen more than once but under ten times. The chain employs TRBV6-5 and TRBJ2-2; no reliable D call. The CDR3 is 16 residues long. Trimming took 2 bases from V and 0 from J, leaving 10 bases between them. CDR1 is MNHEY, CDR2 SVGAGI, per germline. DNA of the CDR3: TGTGCCAGCAGTTACAGAAGCCGAGCGAACACCGGGGAGCTGTTTTTT. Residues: CASSYRSRANTGELFF.

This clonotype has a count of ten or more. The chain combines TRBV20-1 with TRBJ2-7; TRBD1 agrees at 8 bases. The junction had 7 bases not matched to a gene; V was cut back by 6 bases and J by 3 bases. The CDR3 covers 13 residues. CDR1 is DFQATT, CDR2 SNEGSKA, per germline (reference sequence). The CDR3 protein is CSAPTGANYEQYF. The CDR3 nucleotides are TGCAGTGCACCGACAGGGGCCAACTACGAGCAGTACTTC.

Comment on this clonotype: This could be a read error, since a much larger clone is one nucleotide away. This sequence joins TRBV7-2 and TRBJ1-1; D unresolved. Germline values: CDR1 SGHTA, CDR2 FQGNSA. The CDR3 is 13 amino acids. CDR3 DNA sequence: TGTGCCAGCAGCTTCTTCGCGACAACTGAAGCTGTCTTT. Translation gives CASSFFATTEAVF.

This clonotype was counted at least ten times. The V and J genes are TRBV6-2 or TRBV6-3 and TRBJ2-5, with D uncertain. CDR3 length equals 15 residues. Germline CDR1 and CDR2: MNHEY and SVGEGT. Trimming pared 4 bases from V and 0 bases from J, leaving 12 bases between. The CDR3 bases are TGTGCCAGCAGTTCCTTCGACAAGTACCAAGAGACCCAGTACTTC. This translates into CASSSFDKYQETQYF.

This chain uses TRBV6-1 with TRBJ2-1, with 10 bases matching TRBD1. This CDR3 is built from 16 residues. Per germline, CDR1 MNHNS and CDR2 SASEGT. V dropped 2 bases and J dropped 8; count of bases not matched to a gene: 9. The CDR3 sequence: CASSESRTGGIYEQFF. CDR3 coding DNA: TGTGCCAGCAGTGAATCGAGGACAGGGGGAATCTATGAGCAGTTCTTC.

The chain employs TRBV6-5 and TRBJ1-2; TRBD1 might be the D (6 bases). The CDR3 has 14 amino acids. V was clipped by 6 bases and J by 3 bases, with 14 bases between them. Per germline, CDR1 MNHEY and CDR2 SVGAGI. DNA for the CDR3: TGTGCCAGCAGGACACGGGACAACTACTATGGCTACACCTTC. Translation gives CASRTRDNYYGYTF.

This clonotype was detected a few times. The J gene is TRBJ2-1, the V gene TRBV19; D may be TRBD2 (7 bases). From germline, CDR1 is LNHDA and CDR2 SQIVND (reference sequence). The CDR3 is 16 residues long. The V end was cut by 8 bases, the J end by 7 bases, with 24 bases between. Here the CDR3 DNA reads TGTGCCAGTGGATCAAACCTGGGGGGGGCTCGTAATGAGCAGTTCTTC. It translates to CASGSNLGGARNEQFF.

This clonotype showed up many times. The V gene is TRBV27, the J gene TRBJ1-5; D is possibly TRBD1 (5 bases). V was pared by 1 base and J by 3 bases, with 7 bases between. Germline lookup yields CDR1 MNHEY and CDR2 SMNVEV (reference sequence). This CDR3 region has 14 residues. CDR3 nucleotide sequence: TGTGCCAGCAGTTTATTGGGACCCAATCAGCCCCAGCATTTT. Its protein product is CASSLLGPNQPQHF.

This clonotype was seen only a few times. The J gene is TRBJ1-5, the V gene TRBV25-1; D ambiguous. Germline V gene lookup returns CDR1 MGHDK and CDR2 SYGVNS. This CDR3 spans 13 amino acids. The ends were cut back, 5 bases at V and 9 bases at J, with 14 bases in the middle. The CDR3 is CASSRGNAWPQHF. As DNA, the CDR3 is TGTGCCAGCAGTCGAGGGAACGCCTGGCCCCAGCATTTT.

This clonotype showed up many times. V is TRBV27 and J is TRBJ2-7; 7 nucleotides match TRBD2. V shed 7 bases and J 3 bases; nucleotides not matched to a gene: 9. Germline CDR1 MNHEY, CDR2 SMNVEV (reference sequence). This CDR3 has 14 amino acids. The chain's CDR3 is CASKVEGGYYEQYF. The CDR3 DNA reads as TGTGCCAGCAAAGTCGAGGGAGGGTACTACGAGCAGTACTTC.

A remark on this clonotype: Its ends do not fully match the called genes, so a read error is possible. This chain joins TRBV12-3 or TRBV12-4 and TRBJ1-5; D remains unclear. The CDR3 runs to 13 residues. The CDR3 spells CASSLGGNQPRHF. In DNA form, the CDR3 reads TGTGCCAGCAGTTTGGGTGGCAATCAGCCCCGGCATTTT.